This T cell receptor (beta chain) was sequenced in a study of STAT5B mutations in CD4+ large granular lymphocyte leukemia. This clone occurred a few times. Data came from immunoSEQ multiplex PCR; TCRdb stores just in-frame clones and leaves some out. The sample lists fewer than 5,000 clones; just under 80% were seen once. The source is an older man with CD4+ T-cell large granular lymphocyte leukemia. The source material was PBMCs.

This CDR3 is CASSPARTGAAYGYTF. As DNA, the CDR3 is TGTGCCAGCTCACCAGCGAGGACAGGGGCCGCCTATGGCTACACCTTC. The genes are TRBV18 and TRBJ1-2; 9 nucleotides line up with TRBD1. The germline CDR1 and CDR2 sequences are KGHSH and LQKENI. CDR3 length equals 16 residues. The trim removed 2 bases at V and 4 bases at J, leaving 8 bases unmatched.